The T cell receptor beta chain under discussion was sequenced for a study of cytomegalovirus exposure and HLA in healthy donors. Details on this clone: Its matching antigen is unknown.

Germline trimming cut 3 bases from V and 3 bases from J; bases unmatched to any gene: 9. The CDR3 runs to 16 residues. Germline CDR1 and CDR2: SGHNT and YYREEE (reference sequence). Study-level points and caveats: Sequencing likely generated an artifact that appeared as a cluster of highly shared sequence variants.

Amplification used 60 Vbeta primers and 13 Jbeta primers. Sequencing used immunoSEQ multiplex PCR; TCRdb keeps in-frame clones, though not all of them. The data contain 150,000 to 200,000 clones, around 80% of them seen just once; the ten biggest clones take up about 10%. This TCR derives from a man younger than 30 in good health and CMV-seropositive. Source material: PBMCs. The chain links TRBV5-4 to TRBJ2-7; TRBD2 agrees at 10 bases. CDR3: CASSSQSSGRIYEQYF. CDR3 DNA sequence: TGTGCCAGCAGCTCACAAAGTAGCGGGAGGATCTACGAGCAGTACTTC.